Below, one T cell receptor beta chain is given with its context. The CDR3 loop spans 14 amino acids. Trimming took 6 bases from V and 5 from J, leaving 13 bases between them. From germline, CDR1 is MDHEN and CDR2 SYDVKM. This sample was taken from a study of T cells in Graves' hyperthyroidism and ophthalmopathy. TCR beta CDR3 regions were amplified from RNA transcripts. Carried out on the TCR CDR3, a first-round RT-PCR used the HTBI primer set. TCRdb re-called the multiplex PCR reads with MiXCR, one entry per CDR3 protein. The sample contains approximately 710,000 distinct CDR3 sequences, roughly 17% of which appear only once.

V gene TRBV28 combines with J gene TRBJ2-2; D gene unclear. The sequenced material came from blood. This TCR was sampled from a man aged 50 or older with Graves' hyperthyroidism. Here the CDR3 DNA reads TGTGCCAGCAGCCTCCTACCTCAAACCGGGGAGCTGTTTTTT. Translated: CASSLLPQTGELFF.